The T cell receptor beta chain under discussion was sequenced for a study of blood T cell repertoires in COVID-19. CDR1 is SGHRS, CDR2 YFSETQ, per germline. The V gene lost 4 bases and the J gene lost 4 bases, with 14 bases spanning the gap. The CDR3 is 14 residues long. The repertoire was sequenced with immunoSEQ multiplex PCR; TCRdb's copy has only in-frame clones and lacks some. Of fewer than 200,000 clones listed, about 86% are singletons. Sequences were obtained from PBMCs or T cells enriched from blood (not recorded which). This chain joins TRBV5-1 and TRBJ1-1; D not certain. The receptor was isolated from a woman in her forties or fifties in a cohort exposed to, infected with or recovered from COVID-19 (not recorded which). The CDR3 region is CASSQRDAVTEAFF. Here the CDR3 DNA reads TGCGCCAGCAGCCAACGGGATGCTGTCACTGAAGCTTTCTTT.